This T cell receptor beta chain was obtained from a study of blood T cells in healthy people across ages. Study-level findings and limits: As age increased, TCR beta diversity per million T cells fell in a roughly linear fashion.

Sample-barcoded 5' priming and a J-beta primer mix drove a second PCR of roughly 6 to 12 cycles. TCRdb independently ran MiXCR on the 5' RACE reads; one entry per CDR3 protein. The table records about 930,000 distinct CDR3 sequences, about 29% of them present only once. This clonotype appeared many times. Its antigen is undetermined. Donors gave roughly 9.1 milliliters of peripheral blood apiece. V was shortened by 4 bases and J by 6 bases, with 13 bases between the two germline ends. The V gene's germline CDR1 is MNHNY and CDR2 SVGAGI (reference sequence). The CDR3 runs to 13 residues. These data were also filed under a second study, of T cells of mothers and their children. This second study notes: Reads recorded for TCR beta CDR3 numbered over 10 million per mother and some 3.3 million per child.

The chain joins TRBV6-6 to TRBJ2-7; no clear D. This receptor was taken from a middle-aged woman in good health. Sequenced input: blood. As DNA, the CDR3 is TGTGCCAGCAGTTCACCTACGAATATCGAGCAGTACTTC. Translated: CASSSPTNIEQYF.